These 9 T cell receptor beta chains were all obtained from the same sample, sequenced in a study of cytomegalovirus exposure and HLA in healthy donors. In the PCR, 60 Vbeta and 13 Jbeta primers were used. TCRdb's copy holds only in-frame clones and misses some; the assay was immunoSEQ multiplex PCR. The table includes 95,000 to 100,000 clones, approximately 85% detected once. What was sequenced was PBMCs. These receptors originate from a man aged 25 to 40 in good health and CMV-seronegative.

This clone was observed a few times. V is TRBV27 and J is TRBJ2-7; D remains ambiguous. V gave up 2 bases and J gave up 0 bases, with 11 bases separating them. CDR1 is MNHEY and CDR2 is SMNVEV in the germline V gene (reference sequence). This CDR3 has 15 amino acids. In DNA form, the CDR3 reads TGTGCCAGCAGTTTAGCCCCGAGCCCCTCCTACGAGCAGTACTTC. It translates to CASSLAPSPSYEQYF.

The chain carries TRBV7-9 and TRBJ2-3; the match to TRBD1 covers 10 bases. The CDR3 consists of 15 residues. In germline, CDR1 is SEHNR, CDR2 FQNEAQ (reference sequence). The ends lost 3 bases at V and 2 bases at J; junction bases unmatched: 2. DNA of the CDR3: TGTGCCAGCAGCTTCGGGACAGGGGACACAGATACGCAGTATTTT. The encoded protein is CASSFGTGDTDTQYF.

This chain joins TRBV29-1 and TRBJ2-2, with 7 positions matching TRBD1. V trimming: 8 bases; J trimming: 0 bases; junction bases outside the gene matches: 6. This CDR3 has 14 amino acids. Germline CDR1 SQVTM, CDR2 ANQGSEA. Here the CDR3 reads CSTLTGANTGELFF. The CDR3 bases are TGCAGCACCCTAACAGGGGCGAACACCGGGGAGCTGTTTTTT.

This clone was seen a handful of times. This sequence joins TRBV28 and TRBJ1-5; TRBD1 aligns across 7 bases. Germline loops: CDR1 MDHEN, CDR2 SYDVKM. The CDR3 loop spans 16 amino acids. V lost 5 bases, J lost 0 bases, and 7 bases stayed unmatched. CDR3 bases: TGTGCCAGCAGTGTTCCGGGACAGACTAGCAATCAGCCCCAGCATTTT. Translation gives CASSVPGQTSNQPQHF.

The rearrangement uses TRBV28 and TRBJ2-6, with 11 bases identical to TRBD1. Germline CDR1 reads MDHEN; CDR2 reads SYDVKM. This CDR3 region has 22 residues. Trimming cost V 2 bases and J 3 bases; bases outside gene matches: 18. This chain's CDR3 is CASSLGGQGALLSLDGANVLTF. The CDR3 region has the DNA TGTGCCAGCAGTTTAGGCGGACAGGGGGCCCTTCTATCACTTGATGGGGCCAACGTCCTGACTTTC.

The chain employs TRBV15 and TRBJ1-1; no clear D gene. Trimming removed 0 bases at V and 0 bases at J, with 11 bases between. Germline CDR1 is LNHNV and CDR2 is YYDKDF (reference sequence). The CDR3 contains 16 residues. The CDR3 sequence is CATSRDHNSMNTEAFF. In DNA, the CDR3 is TGTGCCACCAGCAGAGATCATAACAGCATGAACACTGAAGCTTTCTTT.

This clone appeared a single time. The chain joins TRBV2 to TRBJ1-2, with a possible D match to TRBD1 (5 bases). Germline CDR1 SNHLY, CDR2 FYNNEI. The CDR3 is 14 residues long. The V gene lost 9 bases and the J gene lost 4 bases, with 18 bases spanning the gap. The CDR3 sequence is CASKTPGVIYGYTF. DNA for the CDR3: TGTGCCAGTAAAACCCCGGGGGTTATCTATGGCTACACCTTC.

The chain has TRBV4-1 and TRBJ2-5; D is perhaps TRBD1 (5 bases). Germline V gene sequence: CDR1 MGHRA, CDR2 YSYEKL. V was pared by 1 base and J by 1 base, with 7 bases between. The CDR3 runs to 14 residues. CDR3 sequence (DNA): TGCGCCAGCAGCCAAGTGACAGTCCAAGAGACCCAGTACTTC. It specifies CASSQVTVQETQYF.

For this clone: This same CDR3 is encoded by further DNA sequences in the sample. V is TRBV27 and J is TRBJ2-1; D possibly corresponds to TRBD2 (5 bases). The CDR3 has 12 amino acids. V was trimmed by 5 bases and J by 6 bases, leaving 8 bases between them. Germline V gives CDR1 MNHEY, CDR2 SMNVEV (reference sequence). The CDR3 spells CASSLGGNEQFF. In DNA, the CDR3 is TGTGCCAGCAGTCTAGGAGGCAATGAGCAGTTCTTC.